This T cell receptor beta chain came from a study of T cells in Graves' hyperthyroidism and ophthalmopathy. There were TCR beta CDR3 regions amplified from RNA transcripts. Using the HTBI primer set, a first-round RT-PCR was run on the TCR CDR3. TCRdb analysed the multiplex PCR reads with MiXCR anew, one entry per CDR3 protein. The sample lists some 800,000 distinct CDR3 sequences; roughly 40% were seen once. The CDR3 covers 15 residues. Germline values: CDR1 DFQATT, CDR2 SNEGSKA (reference sequence). Trimming cost V 1 base and J 7 bases, with 20 bases left between them. These patients, aged 18 to 65, had recently diagnosed hyperthyroidism lasting under 2 months.

The V and J genes are TRBV20-1 and TRBJ2-7; the D gene could be TRBD1 or TRBD2 (5 bases each). Material for sequencing was blood. The TCR was taken from a man between 18 and 29 years old with Graves' hyperthyroidism. CDR3: CSARGGLGQTPEQYF. CDR3 coding DNA: TGCAGTGCTAGAGGGGGGTTGGGTCAGACCCCTGAGCAGTACTTC.